This paragraph reports one T cell receptor beta chain. Its specificity is not known. The data are from a study of regulatory T cells in long-lasting Graves disease. Study-wide points: Preferential use of TRBV28, TRBJ1-2 and TRBJ2-5 was seen in persistent disease. Accuracy was possibly reduced by small sample size.

Germline CDR1 is SEHNR and CDR2 is FQNEAQ (reference sequence). The CDR3 length is 14 residues. Germline trimming cut 6 bases from V and 5 bases from J; bases unmatched to any gene: 8. Time point denoted: persistent/refractory GD, antithyroid drugs over 5 years with positive TRAb. PBMCs were the source of the RNA used for TCR sequencing. Arm-PCR with iRepertoire HTBI primers amplified the CDR3 regions for these TCR beta libraries. TCRdb re-called the multiplex PCR reads with MiXCR, one entry per CDR3 protein. Of around 510,000 distinct CDR3 sequences in the sample, around 21% were seen once. Sequencing was performed on peripheral blood mononuclear cells (PBMCs), taken when the disease was refractory, from a patient treated with antithyroid drugs. This chain connects TRBV7-9 to TRBJ2-5; TRBD2 matches 8 bases. This clonotype originated in a female donor with Graves disease. The CDR3 region has the DNA TGTGCCAGCAGTCGGGGGGGGCCCGGGGAGACCCAGTACTTC. This codes for CASSRGGPGETQYF. Filled out from reference TRBV7-9 and TRBJ2-5, the complete variable domain reads DTGVSQNPRHKITKRGQNVTFRCDPISEHNRLYWYRQTLGQGPEFLTYFQNEAQLEKSRLLSDRFSAERPKGSFSTLEIQRTEQGDSAMYLCASSRGGPGETQYFGPGTRLLVL.